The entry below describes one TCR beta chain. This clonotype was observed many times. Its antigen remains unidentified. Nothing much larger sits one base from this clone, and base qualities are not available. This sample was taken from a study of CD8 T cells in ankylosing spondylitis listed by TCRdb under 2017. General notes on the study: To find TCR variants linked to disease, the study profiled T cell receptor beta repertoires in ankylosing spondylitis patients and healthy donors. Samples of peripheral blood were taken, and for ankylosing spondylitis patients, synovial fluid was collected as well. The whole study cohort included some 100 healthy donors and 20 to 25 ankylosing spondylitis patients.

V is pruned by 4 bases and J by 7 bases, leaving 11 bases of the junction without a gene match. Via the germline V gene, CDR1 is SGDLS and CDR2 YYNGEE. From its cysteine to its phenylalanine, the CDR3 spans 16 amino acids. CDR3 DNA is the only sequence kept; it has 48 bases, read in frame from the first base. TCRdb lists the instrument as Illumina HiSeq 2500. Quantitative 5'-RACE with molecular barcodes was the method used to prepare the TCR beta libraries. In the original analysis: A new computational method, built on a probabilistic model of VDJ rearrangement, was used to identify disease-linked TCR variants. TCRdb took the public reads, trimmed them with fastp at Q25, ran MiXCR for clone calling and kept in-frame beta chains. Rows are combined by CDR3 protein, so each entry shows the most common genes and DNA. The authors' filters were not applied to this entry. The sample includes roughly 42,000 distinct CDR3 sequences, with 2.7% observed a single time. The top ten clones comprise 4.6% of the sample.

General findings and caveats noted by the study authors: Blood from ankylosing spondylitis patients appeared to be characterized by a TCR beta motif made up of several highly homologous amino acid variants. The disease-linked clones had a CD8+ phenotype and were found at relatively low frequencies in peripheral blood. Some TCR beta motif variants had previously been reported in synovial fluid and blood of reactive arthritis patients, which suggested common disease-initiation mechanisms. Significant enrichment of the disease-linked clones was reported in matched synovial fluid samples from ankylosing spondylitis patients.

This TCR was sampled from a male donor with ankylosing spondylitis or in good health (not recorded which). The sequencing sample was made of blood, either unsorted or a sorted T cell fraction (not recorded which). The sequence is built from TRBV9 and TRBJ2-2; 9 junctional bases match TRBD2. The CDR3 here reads CASSLTGTSYNGELFF. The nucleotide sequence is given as TGTGCCAGCAGCCTCACCGGGACTAGCTACAACGGGGAGCTGTTTTTT.